A selection of T cell receptor beta chains follows, all from one sample in a study of Graves' ophthalmopathy and Graves' hyperthyroidism. TCRdb used MiXCR to reprocess the multiplex PCR reads, holding one entry per CDR3 protein. Of roughly 610,000 distinct CDR3 sequences listed, approximately 22% were seen once; the top ten hold around 7%. The material sequenced was peripheral blood. All receptors derive from a woman aged 18-30 years with stable Graves' hyperthyroidism. Some clones in this sample may be carry-over from other donors' samples. Each CDR3 is given with its conserved first and last residue. Each record gives: J gene, D gene, CDR3 length, V gene, clone size, CDR3 DNA, CDR3 protein. D genes are given only for firm matches. The listing skips clone size in some rows; elsewhere it reads once, few, many or a size class.

TRBJ1-3 NA 16 TRBV18 few TGTGCCAGCTCACCAGGGGGCCCAGGCTCTGGAAACACCATATATTTT CASSPGGPGSGNTIYF
TRBJ2-7 NA 17 TRBV5-1 many TGCGCCAGCAGCTTTTCCTCGGGACGGCCGACCTCCTACGAGCAGTACTTC CASSFSSGRPTSYEQYF
TRBJ2-7 TRBD2 19 TRBV7-8 many TGTGCCAGCAGCTTGGCTCGACTAGCGGGAGGGCCTGGCTCCTACGAGCAGTACTTC CASSLARLAGGPGSYEQYF
TRBJ2-5 NA 14 TRBV2 NA TGTGCCAGCAGTGACGGGGGTTGGAAGGAGACCCAGTACTTC CASSDGGWKETQYF
TRBJ1-1 NA 11 TRBV20-1 once TGCAGTGCTAGTGAGAACACTGAAGCTTGCTTT CSASENTEACF
TRBJ1-1 NA 14 TRBV29-1 many TGCAGCGTAGACCCCCGGGCAGGGAACACTGAAGCTTTCTTT CSVDPRAGNTEAFF
TRBJ1-2 NA 14 TRBV6-1 many TGTGCCAACCGCGCAGAGGGGAGGGTTGATGGCTACACCTTC CANRAEGRVDGYTF
TRBJ1-3 NA 14 TRBV11-2 many TGTGCCAGCAGCTCACAGGGCAGGGTGGCGGACATATATTTT CASSSQGRVADIYF
TRBJ1-2 NA 13 TRBV27 NA TGTGCCAGCAGTCCTCAGGGGCGCAGTGGCTACACCTTC CASSPQGRSGYTF
TRBJ2-5 NA 12 TRBV7-2 many TGTGCCAGCAGCCCCCCCGCTCAGACCCAGTACTTC CASSPPAQTQYF
TRBJ1-6 NA 13 TRBV20-1 many TGCAGTGCTAGGGAGGACAATAATTCACCCCTCCACTTT CSAREDNNSPLHF
TRBJ1-1 NA 11 TRBV6-1 few TGTGCCAGCGGAGGAGCGACTGAAGCTTTCTTT CASGGATEAFF
TRBJ1-1 NA 13 TRBV4-1 many TGCGCCAGCAGCCAATACCCGGACACTGAAGCTTTCTTT CASSQYPDTEAFF
TRBJ1-1 TRBD1 15 TRBV9 NA TGTGCCAGCAGCCCTTCAACAGGGGCGGAAACTGAAGCTTTCTTT CASSPSTGAETEAFF
TRBJ1-2 NA 11 TRBV10-3 NA TGTGCCATCAGTGGAGGCTATGGCTACACCTTC CAISGGYGYTF
TRBJ1-3 TRBD1 16 TRBV6-5 NA TGTGCCAGCAGTTTCAGGACAGGAATCTCTGGAAACACCATATATTTT CASSFRTGISGNTIYF
TRBJ2-7 TRBD2 15 TRBV15 NA TGTGCCACCCTTCCTAGCGGGAGTTCCTCCTACGAGCAGTACTTC CATLPSGSSSYEQYF
TRBJ1-1 TRBD1 13 TRBV6-2/TRBV6-3 many TGTGCCAGCAGCCCGGGACAGCTAAGTGAAGCTTTCTTT CASSPGQLSEAFF
TRBJ2-3 NA 14 TRBV24-1 once TGTGCCACCAGTGGCGGGACACATGCAGATACGCAGTATTTT CATSGGTHADTQYF
TRBJ2-2 TRBD2 16 TRBV5-1 many TGCGCCAGCAGCTTCGAGGGCGGGGGTATCACCGGGGAGCTGTTTTTT CASSFEGGGITGELFF
TRBJ2-7 NA 14 TRBV27 many TGTGCCACCTCAGAGGGGACACGGCTCTACGAGCAGTACTTC CATSEGTRLYEQYF
TRBJ1-5 NA 13 TRBV2 many TGTGCCAGCAGTGTACAACAGGGTCAGCCCCAGCATTTT CASSVQQGQPQHF
TRBJ2-2 NA 14 TRBV19 many TGTGCCAGTAGTGTTACCGGATCGAGTGGGGAGCTGTTTTTT CASSVTGSSGELFF
TRBJ2-3 TRBD1 14 TRBV7-2 many TGTGCCAGCAGCTTGGGACAGGGGGCAGATACGCAGTATTTT CASSLGQGADTQYF
TRBJ2-7 NA 12 TRBV7-9 many TGTGCCAGCAGCTTTGAGTTTTACGAGCAGTACTTC CASSFEFYEQYF
TRBJ1-5 NA 16 TRBV27 few TGTGCCAGCAGTCCCCACAGGGATTGGAGCAATCAGCCCCAGCATTTT CASSPHRDWSNQPQHF
TRBJ2-7 NA 14 TRBV5-1 many TGCGCCAGCAGAGATGGGGTAGCGGACTACGAGCAGTACTTC CASRDGVADYEQYF
TRBJ1-1 TRBD1 14 TRBV6-2/TRBV6-3 many TGTGCCAGCAGTTACACTACAGGGGTTACTGAAGCTTTCTTT CASSYTTGVTEAFF
TRBJ2-5 NA 15 TRBV13 NA TGTGCCAGCAGCCGCCGGGACATCGGCTGGGAGACCCAGTACTTC CASSRRDIGWETQYF
TRBJ1-2 NA 15 TRBV14 NA TGTGCCAGCAGCCCCCGGAGCGGGGCTAACTATGGCTACACCTTC CASSPRSGANYGYTF
TRBJ2-7 TRBD1 12 TRBV28 many TGTGCCACCAAGGGACAGAACTACGAGCAGTACTTC CATKGQNYEQYF
TRBJ2-7 NA 13 TRBV20-1 few TGCAGTGCTAGAGGCAGCCCCTACTACGAGCAGTACTTC CSARGSPYYEQYF
TRBJ2-5 NA 13 TRBV12-3/TRBV12-4 many TGTGCCAGCTTACCGGGGGTTGGGGAGACCCAGTACTTC CASLPGVGETQYF
TRBJ1-2 NA 13 TRBV6-1 many TGTGCCAGCAGGACGGGGGTTAACTATGGCTACACCTTC CASRTGVNYGYTF
TRBJ1-1 NA 15 TRBV19 many TGTGCCAGTAGTATAGATCGGCAGGGAGACACTGAAGCTTTCTTT CASSIDRQGDTEAFF
TRBJ2-7 TRBD1 14 TRBV20-1 many TGCAGTGCTAGAGAGACAGGGGGCACCTACGAGCAGTACTTC CSARETGGTYEQYF
TRBJ2-5 NA 14 TRBV6-1 few TGTGCCAGCAGTCCTCCACAGGAGAGCGAGACCCAGTACTTC CASSPPQESETQYF
TRBJ2-5 NA 13 TRBV7-7 NA TGTGCTAGCAGCCCCGGGCCCGGGGAGACCCAGTACTTC CASSPGPGETQYF
TRBJ1-5 TRBD1 13 TRBV10-3 many TGTGCCATCGGACAGGGGCGGGATCAGCCCCAGCATTTT CAIGQGRDQPQHF
TRBJ1-5 TRBD1 16 TRBV15 NA TGTGCCACCAGCAGAGGCGGGACAGGGGCCAATCAGCCCCAGCATTTT CATSRGGTGANQPQHF